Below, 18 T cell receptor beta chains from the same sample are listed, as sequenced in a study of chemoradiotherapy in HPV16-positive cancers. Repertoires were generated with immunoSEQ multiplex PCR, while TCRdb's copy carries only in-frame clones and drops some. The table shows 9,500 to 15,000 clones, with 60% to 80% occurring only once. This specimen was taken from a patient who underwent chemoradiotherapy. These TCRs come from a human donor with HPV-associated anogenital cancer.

CDR3: CASSLALAGPVNEQFF. CDR3 bases: TGTGCCAGCAGCTTGGCGTTGGCGGGACCGGTCAATGAGCAGTTCTTC. The V call is TRBV7-2, the J call TRBJ2-1, with a tentative D call TRBD2 (6 bases). Trimming shortened V by 3 bases and J by 6 bases, and 18 bases separated the two germline ends. The germline V gene encodes CDR1 SGHTA and CDR2 FQGNSA. This CDR3 spans 16 amino acids. The full variable domain, its missing parts supplied by reference TRBV7-2 and TRBJ2-1, is GAGVSQSPSNKVTEKGKDVELRCDPISGHTALYWYRQSLGQGLEFLIYFQGNSAPDKSGLPSDRFSAERTGGSVSTLTIQRTQQEDSAVYLCASSLALAGPVNEQFFGPGTRLTVL.

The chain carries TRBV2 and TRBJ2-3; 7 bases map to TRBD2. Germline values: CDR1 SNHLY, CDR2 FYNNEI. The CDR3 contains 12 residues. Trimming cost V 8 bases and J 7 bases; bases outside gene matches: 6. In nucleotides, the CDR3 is TGTGCCAGCGGAACTAGCGAACATACGCAGTATTTT. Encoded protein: CASGTSEHTQYF.

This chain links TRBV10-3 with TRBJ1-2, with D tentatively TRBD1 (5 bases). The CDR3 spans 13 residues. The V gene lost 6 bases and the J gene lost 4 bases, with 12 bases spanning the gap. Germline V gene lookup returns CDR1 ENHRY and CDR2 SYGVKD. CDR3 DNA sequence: TGTGCCATCAGGGGGGGGGAAAGCTATGGCTACACCTTC. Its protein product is CAIRGGESYGYTF.

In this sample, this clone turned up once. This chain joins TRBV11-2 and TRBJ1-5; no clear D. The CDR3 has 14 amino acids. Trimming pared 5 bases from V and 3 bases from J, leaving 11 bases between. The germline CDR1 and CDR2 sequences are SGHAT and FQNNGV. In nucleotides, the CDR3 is TGTGCCAGCAGCCAGGACCTGTACAATCAGCCCCAGCATTTT. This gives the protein CASSQDLYNQPQHF.

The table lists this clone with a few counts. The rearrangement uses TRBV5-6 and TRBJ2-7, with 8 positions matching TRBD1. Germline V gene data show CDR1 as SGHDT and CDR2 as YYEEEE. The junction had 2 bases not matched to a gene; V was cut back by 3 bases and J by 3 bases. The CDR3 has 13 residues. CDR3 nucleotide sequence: TGTGCCAGCAGCTGGACAGGGAACTACGAGCAGTACTTC. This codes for CASSWTGNYEQYF.

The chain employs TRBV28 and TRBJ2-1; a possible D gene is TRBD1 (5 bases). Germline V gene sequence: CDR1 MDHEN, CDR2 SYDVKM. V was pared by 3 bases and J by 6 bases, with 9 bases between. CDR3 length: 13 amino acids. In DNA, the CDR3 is TGTGCCAGCAGTTTTGGACATGTCAATGAGCAGTTCTTC. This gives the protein CASSFGHVNEQFF.

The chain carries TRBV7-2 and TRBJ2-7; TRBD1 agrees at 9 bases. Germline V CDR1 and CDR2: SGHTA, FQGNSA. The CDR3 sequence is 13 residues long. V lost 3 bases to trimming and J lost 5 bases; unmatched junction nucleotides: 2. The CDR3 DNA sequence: TGTGCCAGCAGCTTTCGGACAGGGGACGAGCAGTACTTC. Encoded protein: CASSFRTGDEQYF.

DNA for the CDR3: TGTGCCAGCAGCTTGGGACTCCTCTATAATTCACCCCTCCACTTT. It translates to CASSLGLLYNSPLHF. The chain employs TRBV5-6 and TRBJ1-6, with D unclear. This CDR3 spans 15 amino acids. Looked up from germline, CDR1 is SGHDT and CDR2 is YYEEEE. The V and J ends lost 0 bases and 3 bases respectively, with 7 bases between them.

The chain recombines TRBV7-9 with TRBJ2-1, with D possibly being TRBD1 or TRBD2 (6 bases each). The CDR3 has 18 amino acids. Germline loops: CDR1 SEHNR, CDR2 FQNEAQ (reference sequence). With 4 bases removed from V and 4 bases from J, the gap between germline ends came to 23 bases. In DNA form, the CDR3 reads TGTGCCAGCAGCTCTCTTGGGGGGCCGGGGGAAGATTACAATGAGCAGTTCTTC. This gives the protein CASSSLGGPGEDYNEQFF.

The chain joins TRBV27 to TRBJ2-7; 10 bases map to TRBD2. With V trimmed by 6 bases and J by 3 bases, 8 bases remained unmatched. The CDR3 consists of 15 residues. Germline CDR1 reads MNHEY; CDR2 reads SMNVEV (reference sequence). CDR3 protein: CASRRTSGPIYEQYF. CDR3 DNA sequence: TGTGCCAGCAGGCGGACTAGCGGCCCTATCTACGAGCAGTACTTC.

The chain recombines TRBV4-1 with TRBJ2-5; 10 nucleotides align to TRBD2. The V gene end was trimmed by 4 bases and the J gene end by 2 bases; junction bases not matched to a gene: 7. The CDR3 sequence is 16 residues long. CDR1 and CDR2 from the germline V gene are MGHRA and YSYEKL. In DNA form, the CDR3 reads TGCGCCAGCAGCCCCAGGCAGCGGGAGGGACAAGAGACCCAGTACTTC. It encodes CASSPRQREGQETQYF.

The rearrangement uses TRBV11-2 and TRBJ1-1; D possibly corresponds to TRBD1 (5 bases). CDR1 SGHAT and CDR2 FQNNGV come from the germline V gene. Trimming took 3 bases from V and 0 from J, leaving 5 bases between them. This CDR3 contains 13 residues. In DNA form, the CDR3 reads TGTGCCAGCAGCTTGACAGTGAACACTGAAGCTTTCTTT. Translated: CASSLTVNTEAFF.

Here the CDR3 DNA reads TGTGCCAGCTCCCGCCTTCGGGCAGATAACACTGAAGCTTTCTTT. Translated, it gives CASSRLRADNTEAFF. This chain joins TRBV18 and TRBJ1-1; D is unclear. Germline CDR1 is KGHSH and CDR2 is LQKENI. This CDR3 spans 15 amino acids. Trimming removed 6 bases at V and 2 bases at J, with 16 bases between.

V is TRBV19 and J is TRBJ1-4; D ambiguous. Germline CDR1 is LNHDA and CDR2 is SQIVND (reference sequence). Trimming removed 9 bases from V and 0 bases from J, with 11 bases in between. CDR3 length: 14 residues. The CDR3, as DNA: TGTGCCAGCAAAAAGGGTGCAACTAATGAAAAACTGTTTTTT. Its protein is CASKKGATNEKLFF.

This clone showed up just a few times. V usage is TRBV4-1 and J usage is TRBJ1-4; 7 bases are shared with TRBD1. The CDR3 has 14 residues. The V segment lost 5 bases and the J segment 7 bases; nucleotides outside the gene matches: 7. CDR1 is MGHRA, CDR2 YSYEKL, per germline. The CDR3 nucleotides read TGCGCCAGCAGCTACGACAGGGTGGCTGAAAAACTGTTTTTT. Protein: CASSYDRVAEKLFF.

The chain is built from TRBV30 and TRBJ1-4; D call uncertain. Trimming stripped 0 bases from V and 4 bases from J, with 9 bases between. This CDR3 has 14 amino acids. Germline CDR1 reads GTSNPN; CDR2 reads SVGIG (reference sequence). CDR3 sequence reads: CAWSVGGNNEKLFF. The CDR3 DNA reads TGTGCCTGGAGTGTAGGAGGGAATAATGAAAAACTGTTTTTT.

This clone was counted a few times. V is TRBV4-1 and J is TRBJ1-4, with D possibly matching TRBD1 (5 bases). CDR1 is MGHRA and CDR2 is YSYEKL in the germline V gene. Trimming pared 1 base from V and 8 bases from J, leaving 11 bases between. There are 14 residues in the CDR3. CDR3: CASSQGLREEKLFF. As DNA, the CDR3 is TGCGCCAGCAGCCAAGGGCTCAGGGAGGAAAAACTGTTTTTT.

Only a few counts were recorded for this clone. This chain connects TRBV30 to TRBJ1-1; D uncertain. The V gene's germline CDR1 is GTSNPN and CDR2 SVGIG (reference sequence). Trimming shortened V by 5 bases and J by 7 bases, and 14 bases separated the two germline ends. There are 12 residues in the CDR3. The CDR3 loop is CAWSRDGYEAFF. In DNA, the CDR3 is TGTGCCTGGTCCCGGGATGGTTATGAAGCTTTCTTT.